The source of this T cell receptor beta chain is a study of monozygotic twins with inflammatory bowel disease. TCRalpha and TCRbeta cDNA went through two nested PCRs of around 15 and 9 cycles. With the 5' RACE reads reprocessed, TCRdb shows one record per CDR3 protein and no DNA. The sample totals around 220,000 distinct CDR3 sequences. RNA in its total form was extracted from whole blood, and T cells were not sorted. Study outcomes and limitations: Healthy co-twins, by inverse Simpson, had higher TCRbeta diversity than their siblings with IBD. Variability in patient repertoires may have come partly from differing immunosuppressive treatments.

Comment on this clonotype: Its antigen is as yet unknown.

Sequenced sample: blood. This TCR was sampled from a human donor with ulcerative colitis or Crohn's disease, or a healthy co-twin of an affected twin (not recorded which).

The CDR3 sequence: CASSLAGLAINEQFF. This chain links TRBV5-1 with TRBJ2-1; TCRdb calls TRBD2, which cannot be checked without DNA. Per the germline V gene, CDR1 is SGHRS and CDR2 is YFSETQ. The CDR3 length is 15 residues. The full variable domain, completed using reference TRBV5-1 and TRBJ2-1, is KAGVTQTPRYLIKTRGQQVTLSCSPISGHRSVSWYQQTPGQGLQFLFEYFSETQRNKGNFPGRFSGRQFSNSRSEMNVSTLELGDSALYLCASSLAGLAINEQFFGPGTRLTVL.